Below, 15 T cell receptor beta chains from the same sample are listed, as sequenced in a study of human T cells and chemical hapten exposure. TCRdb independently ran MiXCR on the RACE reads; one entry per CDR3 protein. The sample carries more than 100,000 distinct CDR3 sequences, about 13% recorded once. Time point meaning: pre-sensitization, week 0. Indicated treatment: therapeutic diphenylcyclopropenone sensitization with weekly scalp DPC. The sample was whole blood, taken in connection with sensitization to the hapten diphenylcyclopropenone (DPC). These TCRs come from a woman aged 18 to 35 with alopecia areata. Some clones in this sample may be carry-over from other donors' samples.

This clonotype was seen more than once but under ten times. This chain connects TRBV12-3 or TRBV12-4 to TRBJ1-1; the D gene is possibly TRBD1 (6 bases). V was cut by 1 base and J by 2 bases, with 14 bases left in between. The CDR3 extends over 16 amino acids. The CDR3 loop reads CASSLDAGTHNTEAFF. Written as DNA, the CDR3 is TGTGCCAGCAGTTTAGATGCGGGGACACACAACACTGAAGCTTTCTTT.

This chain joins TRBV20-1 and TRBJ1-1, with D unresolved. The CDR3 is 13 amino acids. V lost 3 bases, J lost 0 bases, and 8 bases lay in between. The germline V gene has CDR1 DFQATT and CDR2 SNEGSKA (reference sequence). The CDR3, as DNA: TGCAGTGCTAGTCAAGTCATGAACACTGAAGCTTTCTTT. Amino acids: CSASQVMNTEAFF.

DNA for the CDR3: TGTGCTAGTGGTTTAGTTGAAAGTGGCAATCAGCCCCAGCATTTT. The encoded protein is CASGLVESGNQPQHF. This chain uses TRBV12-5 with TRBJ1-5; D call uncertain. Germline V gene lookup returns CDR1 LGHNT and CDR2 FRNRAP. The CDR3 extends over 15 amino acids. V shed 3 bases and J shed 2 bases, with 11 bases lying between them.

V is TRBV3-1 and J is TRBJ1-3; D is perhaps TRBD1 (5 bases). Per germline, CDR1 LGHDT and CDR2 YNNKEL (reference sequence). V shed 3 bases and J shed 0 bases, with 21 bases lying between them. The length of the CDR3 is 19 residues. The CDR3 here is CASSHLRAGQGHSGNTIYF. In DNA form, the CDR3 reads TGTGCCAGCAGCCACCTAAGGGCGGGGCAGGGCCACTCTGGAAACACCATATATTTT. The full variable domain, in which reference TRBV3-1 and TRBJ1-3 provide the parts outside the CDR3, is DTAVSQTPKYLVTQMGNDKSIKCEQNLGHDTMYWYKQDSKKFLKIMFSYNNKELIINETVPNRFSPKSPDKAHLNLHINSLELGDSAVYFCASSHLRAGQGHSGNTIYFGEGSWLTVV.

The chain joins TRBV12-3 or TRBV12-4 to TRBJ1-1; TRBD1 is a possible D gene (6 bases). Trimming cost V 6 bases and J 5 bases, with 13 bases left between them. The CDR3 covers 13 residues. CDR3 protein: CASSQTGKTEAFF. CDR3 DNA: TGTGCCAGCAGCCAAACAGGGAAAACTGAAGCTTTCTTT.

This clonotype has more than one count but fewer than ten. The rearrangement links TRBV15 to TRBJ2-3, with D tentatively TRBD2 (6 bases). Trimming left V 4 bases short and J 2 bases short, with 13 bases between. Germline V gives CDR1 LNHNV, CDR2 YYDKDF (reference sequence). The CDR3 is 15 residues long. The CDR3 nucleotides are TGTGCCACCAGCACCAGCGGGCTTGCCACAGATACGCAGTATTTT. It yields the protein CATSTSGLATDTQYF.

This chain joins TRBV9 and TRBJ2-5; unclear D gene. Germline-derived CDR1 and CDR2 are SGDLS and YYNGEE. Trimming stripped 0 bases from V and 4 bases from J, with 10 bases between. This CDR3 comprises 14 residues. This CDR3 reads CASSVVSSAETQYF. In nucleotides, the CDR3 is TGTGCCAGCAGCGTAGTTTCGAGCGCAGAGACCCAGTACTTC.

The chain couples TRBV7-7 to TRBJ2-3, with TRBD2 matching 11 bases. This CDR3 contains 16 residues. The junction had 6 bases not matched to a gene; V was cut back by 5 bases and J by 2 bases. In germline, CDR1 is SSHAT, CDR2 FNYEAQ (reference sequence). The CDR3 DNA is TGTGCCAGCAGCCCCGGACTAGCGGGCCCCACAGATACGCAGTATTTT. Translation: CASSPGLAGPTDTQYF.

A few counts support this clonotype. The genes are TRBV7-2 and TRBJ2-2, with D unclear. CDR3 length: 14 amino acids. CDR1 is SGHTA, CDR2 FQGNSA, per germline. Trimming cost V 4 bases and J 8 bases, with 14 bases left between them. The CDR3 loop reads CASSWAPRAGELFF. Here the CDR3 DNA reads TGTGCCAGCAGCTGGGCCCCTAGGGCGGGGGAGCTGTTTTTT.

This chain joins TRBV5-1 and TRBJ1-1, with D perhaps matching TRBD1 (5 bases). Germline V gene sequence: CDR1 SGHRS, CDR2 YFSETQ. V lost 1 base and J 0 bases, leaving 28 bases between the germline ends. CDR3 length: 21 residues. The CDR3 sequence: CASSLSWGRGVPSSVNTEAFF. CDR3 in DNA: TGCGCCAGCAGCTTGAGTTGGGGTCGGGGCGTGCCTTCGAGTGTGAACACTGAAGCTTTCTTT. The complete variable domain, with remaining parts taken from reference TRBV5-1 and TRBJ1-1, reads KAGVTQTPRYLIKTRGQQVTLSCSPISGHRSVSWYQQTPGQGLQFLFEYFSETQRNKGNFPGRFSGRQFSNSRSEMNVSTLELGDSALYLCASSLSWGRGVPSSVNTEAFFGQGTRLTVV.

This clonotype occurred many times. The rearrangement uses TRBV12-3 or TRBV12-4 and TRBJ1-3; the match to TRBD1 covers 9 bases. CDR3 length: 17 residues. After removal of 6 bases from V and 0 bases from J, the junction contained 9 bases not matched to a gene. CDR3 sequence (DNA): TGTGCCAGCAGGACTCGGACAGGGGCGGCCTCTGGAAACACCATATATTTT. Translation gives CASRTRTGAASGNTIYF.

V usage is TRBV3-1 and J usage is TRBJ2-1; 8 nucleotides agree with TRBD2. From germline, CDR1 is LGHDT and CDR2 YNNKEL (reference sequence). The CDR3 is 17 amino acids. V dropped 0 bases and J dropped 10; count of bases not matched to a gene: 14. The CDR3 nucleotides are TGTGCCAGCAGCCAAGATTTGGTAGCGGGGCCTTCCTACGAGCAGTTCTTC. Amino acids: CASSQDLVAGPSYEQFF.

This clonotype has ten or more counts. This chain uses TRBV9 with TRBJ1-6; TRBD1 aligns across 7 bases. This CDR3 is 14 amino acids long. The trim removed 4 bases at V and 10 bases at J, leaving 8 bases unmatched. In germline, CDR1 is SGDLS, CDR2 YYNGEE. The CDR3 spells CASSISSGGSPLHF. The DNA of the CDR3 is TGTGCCAGCAGCATATCATCAGGGGGATCACCCCTCCACTTT.

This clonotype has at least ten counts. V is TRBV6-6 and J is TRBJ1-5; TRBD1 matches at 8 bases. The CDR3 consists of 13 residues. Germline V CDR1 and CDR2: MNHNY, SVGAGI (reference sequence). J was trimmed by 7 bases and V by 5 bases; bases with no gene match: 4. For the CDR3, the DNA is TGTGCCAGCAGTCTCTCAGGGGGCCAGCCCCAGCATTTT. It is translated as CASSLSGGQPQHF.

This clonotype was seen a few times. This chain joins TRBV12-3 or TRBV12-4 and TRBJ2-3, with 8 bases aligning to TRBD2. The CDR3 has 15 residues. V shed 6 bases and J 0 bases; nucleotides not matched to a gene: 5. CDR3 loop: CASSGGGGSTDTQYF. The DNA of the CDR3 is TGTGCCAGCAGCGGGGGGGGCGGTAGCACAGATACGCAGTATTTT.